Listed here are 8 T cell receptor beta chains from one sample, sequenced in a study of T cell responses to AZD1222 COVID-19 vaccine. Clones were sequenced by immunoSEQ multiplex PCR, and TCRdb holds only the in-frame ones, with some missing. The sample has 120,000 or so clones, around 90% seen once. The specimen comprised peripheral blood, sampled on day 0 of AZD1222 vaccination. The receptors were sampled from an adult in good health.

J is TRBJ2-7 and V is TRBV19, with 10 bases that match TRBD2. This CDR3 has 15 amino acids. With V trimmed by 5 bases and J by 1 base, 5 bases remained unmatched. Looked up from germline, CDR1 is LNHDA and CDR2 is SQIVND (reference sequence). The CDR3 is CASSAFSGGSYEQYF. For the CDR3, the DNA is TGTGCCAGTAGTGCCTTTAGCGGGGGGTCCTACGAGCAGTACTTC.

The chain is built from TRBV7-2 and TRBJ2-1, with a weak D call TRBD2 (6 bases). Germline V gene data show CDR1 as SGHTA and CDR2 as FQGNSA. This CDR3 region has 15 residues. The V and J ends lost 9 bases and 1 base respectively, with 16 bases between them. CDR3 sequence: CASAVGGLSYNEQFF. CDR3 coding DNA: TGTGCCAGTGCCGTGGGCGGACTATCCTACAATGAGCAGTTCTTC. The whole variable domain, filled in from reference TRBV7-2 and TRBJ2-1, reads GAGVSQSPSNKVTEKGKDVELRCDPISGHTALYWYRQSLGQGLEFLIYFQGNSAPDKSGLPSDRFSAERTGGSVSTLTIQRTQQEDSAVYLCASAVGGLSYNEQFFGPGTRLTVL.

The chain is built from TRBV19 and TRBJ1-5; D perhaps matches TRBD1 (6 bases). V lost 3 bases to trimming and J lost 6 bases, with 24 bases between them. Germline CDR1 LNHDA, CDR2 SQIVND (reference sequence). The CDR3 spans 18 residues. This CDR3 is CASSITLGAGEKGQPQHF. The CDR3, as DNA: TGTGCCAGTAGTATTACTCTCGGCGCAGGGGAAAAAGGTCAGCCCCAGCATTTT. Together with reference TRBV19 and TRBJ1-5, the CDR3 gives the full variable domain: DGGITQSPKYLFRKEGQNVTLSCEQNLNHDAMYWYRQDPGQGLRLIYYSQIVNDFQKGDIAEGYSVSREKKESFPLTVTSAQKNPTAFYLCASSITLGAGEKGQPQHFGDGTRLSIL.

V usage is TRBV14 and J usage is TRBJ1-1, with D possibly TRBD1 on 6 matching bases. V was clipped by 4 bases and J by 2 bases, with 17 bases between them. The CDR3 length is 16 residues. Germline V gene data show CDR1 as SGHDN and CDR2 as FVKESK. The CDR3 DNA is TGTGCCAGCAGCCCAAACAAGGGACAACCAAACACTGAAGCTTTCTTT. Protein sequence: CASSPNKGQPNTEAFF.

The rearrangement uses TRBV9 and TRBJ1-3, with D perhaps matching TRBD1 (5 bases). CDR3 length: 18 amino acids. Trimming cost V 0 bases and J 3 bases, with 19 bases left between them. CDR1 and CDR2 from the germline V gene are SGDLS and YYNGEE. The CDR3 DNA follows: TGTGCCAGCAGCGTAGCTACAGGCAGCCTGGCGGGTGGAAACACCATATATTTT. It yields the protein CASSVATGSLAGGNTIYF. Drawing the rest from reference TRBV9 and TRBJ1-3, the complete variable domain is DSGVTQTPKHLITATGQRVTLRCSPRSGDLSVYWYQQSLDQGLQFLIQYYNGEERAKGNILERFSAQQFPDLHSELNLSSLELGDSALYFCASSVATGSLAGGNTIYFGEGSWLTVV.

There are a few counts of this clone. CDR3 coding DNA: TGTGCCAGCAGTTTAACCGGGAGTAGAGAGACCCAGTACTTC. The encoded protein is CASSLTGSRETQYF. V usage is TRBV27 and J usage is TRBJ2-5, with D possibly being TRBD2 (6 bases). CDR3 length: 14 residues. Looked up from germline, CDR1 is MNHEY and CDR2 is SMNVEV (reference sequence). Trimming took 2 bases from V and 4 from J, leaving 11 bases between them.

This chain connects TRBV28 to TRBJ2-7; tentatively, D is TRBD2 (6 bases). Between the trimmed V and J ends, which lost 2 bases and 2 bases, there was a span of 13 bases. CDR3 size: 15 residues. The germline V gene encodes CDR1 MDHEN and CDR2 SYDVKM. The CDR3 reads CASSLNPGGTYEQYF. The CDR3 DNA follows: TGTGCCAGCAGTTTAAACCCCGGGGGAACCTACGAGCAGTACTTC.

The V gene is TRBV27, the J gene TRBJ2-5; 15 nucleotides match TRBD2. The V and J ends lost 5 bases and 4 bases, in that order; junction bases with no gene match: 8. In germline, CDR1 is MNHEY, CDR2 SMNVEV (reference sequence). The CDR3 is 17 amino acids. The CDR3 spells CASSVGGLAGGRETQYF. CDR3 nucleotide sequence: TGTGCCAGCAGTGTGGGGGGACTAGCGGGAGGTAGAGAGACCCAGTACTTC.